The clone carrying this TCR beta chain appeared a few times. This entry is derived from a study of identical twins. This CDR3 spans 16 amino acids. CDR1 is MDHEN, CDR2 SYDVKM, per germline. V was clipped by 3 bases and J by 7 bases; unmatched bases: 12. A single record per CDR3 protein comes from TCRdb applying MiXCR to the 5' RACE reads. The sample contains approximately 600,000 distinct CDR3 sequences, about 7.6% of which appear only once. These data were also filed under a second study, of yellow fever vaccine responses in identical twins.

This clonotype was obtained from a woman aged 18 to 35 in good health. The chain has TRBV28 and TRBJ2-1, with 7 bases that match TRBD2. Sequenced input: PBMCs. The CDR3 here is CASSFGTGGVGNEQFF. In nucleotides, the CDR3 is TGTGCCAGCAGTTTTGGTACGGGGGGAGTGGGAAATGAGCAGTTCTTC. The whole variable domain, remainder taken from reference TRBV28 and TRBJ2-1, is DVKVTQSSRYLVKRTGEKVFLECVQDMDHENMFWYRQDPGLGLRLIYFSYDVKMKEKGDIPEGYSVSREKKERFSLILESASTNQTSMYLCASSFGTGGVGNEQFFGPGTRLTVL.